The clone carrying this T cell receptor beta chain was picked up many times. Its antigen is not identified. Trimming took 4 bases from V and 4 from J, leaving 8 bases between them. CDR3 size: 13 residues. The germline V gene encodes CDR1 SGHTA and CDR2 FQGNSA. This specimen comes from a study of response to subunit inactivated influenza vaccine. Study-level results: There was a suggestion from the authors that each seasonal influenza vaccination recruits few new T cells.

Each CDR3 protein gets one entry after TCRdb re-called the RT-PCR reads with MiXCR. The table has more than 150,000 distinct CDR3 sequences, about a tenth seen once. The sequence came from a man between 50 and 59 years old who received an inactivated influenza vaccine. V usage is TRBV7-2 and J usage is TRBJ1-5; D call uncertain. The sequencing used non-naive T cells sorted from PBMCs, collected on the day of vaccination. This chain's CDR3 is CASSSKVNQPQHF. The CDR3 DNA sequence: TGTGCCAGCAGCTCTAAGGTTAATCAGCCCCAGCATTTT.